Below, one TCR beta chain is given with its context. The authors' processing: It was from reference gene primer amplification that nucleated cell counts were estimated. The data were produced by immunoSEQ multiplex PCR, yet TCRdb's version contains in-frame clones alone and is incomplete. V and J calls and clone size are given by that table; D and trimming were obtained from the DNA. Of under 150,000 clones in the sample, approximately 85% are singletons; the top ten hold around 8%. It was during active infection that Seattle patients were enrolled and then longitudinally followed. This entry belongs to a study of blood T cell repertoires in COVID-19. For the study at large: COVID-19 samples collected from the United States, Italy and Spain covered acute and convalescent phases. From T cells, B-cell-depleted T cells, or PBMCs came the material, which was cDNA or gDNA.

Material: peripheral blood. This receptor was identified in a woman aged 55-69 years with COVID-19, enrolled during active disease.

The CDR3 loop reads CASSLPPGGLDGYTF. The CDR3 DNA follows: TGCGCCAGCAGTCTTCCCCCGGGGGGGTTGGATGGCTACACCTTC. This sequence joins TRBV5-1 and TRBJ1-2; tentative D call: TRBD1 (5 bases). In germline, CDR1 is SGHRS, CDR2 YFSETQ. CDR3 size: 15 residues. Trimming shortened V by 5 bases and J by 6 bases, and 20 bases separated the two germline ends.